The 3 T cell receptor beta chains given below trace back to one sample, sequenced in a study of TIL therapy for anti-PD-1-resistant metastatic lung cancer. Regarding time point: pre-treatment sample, taken before nivolumab and TIL therapy. Most excised metastases sampled were pleural nodules or supraclavicular lymph nodes. This was the immunoSEQ v3 assay. The method was immunoSEQ multiplex PCR; TCRdb's version includes in-frame clones alone and lacks a portion of them. The data show about 2,400 clones, about 73% seen once. The starting material was tumor tissue, obtained at baseline. The receptors were sampled from a person aged 25-79 years with non-small cell lung cancer. Some clones in this sample may be carry-over from other donors' samples.

The rearrangement links TRBV6-4 to TRBJ2-1; 10 bases line up with TRBD1. The germline gives CDR1 MRHNA, CDR2 SNTAGT. V was clipped by 5 bases and J by 7 bases; unmatched bases: 5. This CDR3 comprises 14 residues. CDR3 region: CASSRDRGWNEQFF. CDR3 sequence (DNA): TGTGCCAGCAGTCGGGACAGGGGATGGAATGAGCAGTTCTTC.

The chain uses TRBV5-1 and TRBJ2-3, with 8 bases matching TRBD1. The CDR3 extends over 14 amino acids. With V trimmed by 1 base and J by 6 bases, 4 bases remained unmatched. Germline V gives CDR1 SGHRS, CDR2 YFSETQ. The CDR3 loop is CASSLPGGRDTQYF. CDR3 sequence (DNA): TGCGCCAGCAGCTTGCCAGGGGGCCGTGATACGCAGTATTTT.

The V gene is TRBV9, the J gene TRBJ1-3; possibly TRBD1 for D (5 bases). This CDR3 has 16 residues. The germline gives CDR1 SGDLS, CDR2 YYNGEE. Trimming removed 4 bases at V and 4 bases at J, with 18 bases between. The CDR3 spells CASSSPGGGEGNTIYF. As DNA, the CDR3 is TGTGCCAGCAGCTCCCCAGGTGGGGGGGAAGGAAACACCATATATTTT.